The present T cell receptor beta chain was sequenced within a study of cytomegalovirus exposure and HLA in healthy donors. The CDR3 runs 16 residues. Trimming stripped 0 bases from V and 5 bases from J, with 17 bases between. From germline, CDR1 is SGDLS and CDR2 YYNGEE. Notes on the study in general: Rare TCR sequences dominated, though some public TCRs recurred in many donors. Later analysis identified a missense DCLRE1C variant that was linked to TCR beta V- and J-gene trimming.

Comment on this clone: Its specificity is not known.

Vbeta (60) and Jbeta (13) primers were used in the PCR. This table comes from immunoSEQ multiplex PCR, and its TCRdb copy is limited to in-frame clones, with some not included. The table includes under 110,000 clones, about 70% detected once. The donors (healthy individuals) were bone marrow donors. Material: PBMCs. The chain carries TRBV9 and TRBJ1-1; possibly TRBD1 for D (5 bases). The sequence derives from a boy between 5 and 17 years old in good health and CMV-seronegative. CDR3 sequence (DNA): TGTGCCAGCAGCGTAGCGGACACTATGAACAGGACTGAAGCTTTCTTT. Translated: CASSVADTMNRTEAFF.